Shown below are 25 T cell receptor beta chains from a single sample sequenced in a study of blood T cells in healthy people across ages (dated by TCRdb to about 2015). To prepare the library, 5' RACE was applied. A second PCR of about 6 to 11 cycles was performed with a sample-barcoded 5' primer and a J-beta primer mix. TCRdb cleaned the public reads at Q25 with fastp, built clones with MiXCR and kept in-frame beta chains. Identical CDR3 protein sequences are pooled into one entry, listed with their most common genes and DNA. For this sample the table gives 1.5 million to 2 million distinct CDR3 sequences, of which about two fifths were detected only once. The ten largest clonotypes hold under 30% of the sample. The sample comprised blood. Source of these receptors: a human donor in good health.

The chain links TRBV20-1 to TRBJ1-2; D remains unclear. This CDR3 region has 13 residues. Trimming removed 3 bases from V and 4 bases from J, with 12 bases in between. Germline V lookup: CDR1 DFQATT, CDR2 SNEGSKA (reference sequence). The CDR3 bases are TGCAGTGCTAGTTTGCCCTCCCTCTATGGCTACACCTTC. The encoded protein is CSASLPSLYGYTF.

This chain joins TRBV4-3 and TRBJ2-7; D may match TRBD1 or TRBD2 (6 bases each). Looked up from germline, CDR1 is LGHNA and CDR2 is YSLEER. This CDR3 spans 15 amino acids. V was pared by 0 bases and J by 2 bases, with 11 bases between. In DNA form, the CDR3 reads TGCGCCAGCAGCCAAGAGTGGGGGGCGACCTACGAGCAGTACTTC. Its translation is CASSQEWGATYEQYF.

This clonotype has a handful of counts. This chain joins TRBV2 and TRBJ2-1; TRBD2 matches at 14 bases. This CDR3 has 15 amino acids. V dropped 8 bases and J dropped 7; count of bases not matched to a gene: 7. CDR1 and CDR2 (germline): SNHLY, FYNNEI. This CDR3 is CASGLAGGYQNEQFF. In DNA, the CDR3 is TGTGCCAGCGGACTAGCGGGGGGCTACCAGAATGAGCAGTTCTTC.

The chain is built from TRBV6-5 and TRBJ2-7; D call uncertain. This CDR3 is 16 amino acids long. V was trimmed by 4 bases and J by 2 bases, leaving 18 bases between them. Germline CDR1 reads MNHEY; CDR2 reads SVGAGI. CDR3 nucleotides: TGTGCCAGCAGTTCCTTAGCAAGAATAGAACCCTACGAGCAGTACTTC. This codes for CASSSLARIEPYEQYF.

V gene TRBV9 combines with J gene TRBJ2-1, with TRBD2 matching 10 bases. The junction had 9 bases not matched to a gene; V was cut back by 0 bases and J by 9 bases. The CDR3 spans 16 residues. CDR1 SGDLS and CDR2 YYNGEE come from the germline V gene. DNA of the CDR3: TGTGCCAGCAGCGTAGGAAGCGGGGGGGCCGCTGTTGAGCAGTTCTTC. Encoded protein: CASSVGSGGAAVEQFF.

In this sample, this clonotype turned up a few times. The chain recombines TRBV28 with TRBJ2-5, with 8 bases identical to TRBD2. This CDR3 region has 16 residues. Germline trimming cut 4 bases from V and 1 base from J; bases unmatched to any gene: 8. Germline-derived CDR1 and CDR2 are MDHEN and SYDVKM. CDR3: CASSSPPRGVQETQYF. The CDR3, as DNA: TGTGCCAGCAGTTCCCCCCCGCGGGGGGTCCAAGAGACCCAGTACTTC. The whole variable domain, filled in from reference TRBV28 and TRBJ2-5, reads DVKVTQSSRYLVKRTGEKVFLECVQDMDHENMFWYRQDPGLGLRLIYFSYDVKMKEKGDIPEGYSVSREKKERFSLILESASTNQTSMYLCASSSPPRGVQETQYFGPGTRLLVL.

CDR3 in DNA: TGTGCCAGCAGCCCCAGCTACAACACTGAAGCTTTCTTT. As protein: CASSPSYNTEAFF. This sequence joins TRBV7-9 and TRBJ1-1; D call uncertain. Per germline, CDR1 SEHNR and CDR2 FQNEAQ (reference sequence). This CDR3 has 13 residues. Trimming left V 5 bases short and J 2 bases short, with 9 bases between.

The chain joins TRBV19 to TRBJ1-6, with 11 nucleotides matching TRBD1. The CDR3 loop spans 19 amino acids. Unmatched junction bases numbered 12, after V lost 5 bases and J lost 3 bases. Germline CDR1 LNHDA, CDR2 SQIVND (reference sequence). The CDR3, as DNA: TGTGCCAGTAGTGACCTCGTTGGACAGGGGGCGGTCTATAATTCACCCCTCCACTTT. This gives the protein CASSDLVGQGAVYNSPLHF.

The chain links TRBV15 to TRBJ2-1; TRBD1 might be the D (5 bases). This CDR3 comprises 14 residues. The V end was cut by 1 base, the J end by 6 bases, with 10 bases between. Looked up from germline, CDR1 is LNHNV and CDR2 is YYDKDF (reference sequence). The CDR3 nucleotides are TGTGCCACCAGCAGAGGTTGGCAGGGCAATGAGCAGTTCTTC. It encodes CATSRGWQGNEQFF.

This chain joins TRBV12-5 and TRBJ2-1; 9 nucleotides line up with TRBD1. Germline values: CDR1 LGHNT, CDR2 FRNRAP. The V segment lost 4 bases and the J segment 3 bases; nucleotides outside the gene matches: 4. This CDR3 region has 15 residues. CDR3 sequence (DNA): TGTGCTAGTGGTTGGGGACAGGGTATCTACAATGAGCAGTTCTTC. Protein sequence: CASGWGQGIYNEQFF.

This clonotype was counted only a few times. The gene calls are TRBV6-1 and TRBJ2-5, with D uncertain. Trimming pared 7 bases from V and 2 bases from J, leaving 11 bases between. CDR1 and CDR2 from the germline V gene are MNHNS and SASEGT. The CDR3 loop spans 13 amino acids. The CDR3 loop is CASMWYFQETQYF. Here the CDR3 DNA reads TGTGCCAGCATGTGGTACTTTCAAGAGACCCAGTACTTC.

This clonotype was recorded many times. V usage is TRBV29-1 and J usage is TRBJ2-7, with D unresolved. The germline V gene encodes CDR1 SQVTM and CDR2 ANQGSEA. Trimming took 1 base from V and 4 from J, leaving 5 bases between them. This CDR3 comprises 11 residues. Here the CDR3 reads CSVEVGYEQYF. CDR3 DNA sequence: TGCAGCGTTGAAGTGGGTTACGAGCAGTACTTC.

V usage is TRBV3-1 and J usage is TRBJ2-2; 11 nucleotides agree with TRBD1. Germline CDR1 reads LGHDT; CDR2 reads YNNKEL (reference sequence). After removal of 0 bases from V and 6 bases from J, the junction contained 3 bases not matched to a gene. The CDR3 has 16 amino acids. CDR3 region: CASSQDPGQGAGELFF. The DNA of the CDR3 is TGTGCCAGCAGCCAAGACCCGGGACAGGGGGCCGGGGAGCTGTTTTTT. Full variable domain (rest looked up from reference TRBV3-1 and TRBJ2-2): DTAVSQTPKYLVTQMGNDKSIKCEQNLGHDTMYWYKQDSKKFLKIMFSYNNKELIINETVPNRFSPKSPDKAHLNLHINSLELGDSAVYFCASSQDPGQGAGELFFGEGSRLTVL.

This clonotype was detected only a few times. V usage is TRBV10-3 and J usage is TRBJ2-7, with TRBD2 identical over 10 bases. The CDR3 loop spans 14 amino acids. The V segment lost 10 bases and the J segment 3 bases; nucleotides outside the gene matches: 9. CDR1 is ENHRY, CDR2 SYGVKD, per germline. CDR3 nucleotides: TGTGCCACCTCTAGCGGGGGAGCTCTCTACGAGCAGTACTTC. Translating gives CATSSGGALYEQYF.

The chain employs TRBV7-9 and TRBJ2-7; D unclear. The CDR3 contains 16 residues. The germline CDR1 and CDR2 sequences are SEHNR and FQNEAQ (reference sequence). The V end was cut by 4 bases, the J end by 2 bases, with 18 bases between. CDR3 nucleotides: TGTGCCAGCAGCTCTTACGGAGCCGCAAAACCCTACGAGCAGTACTTC. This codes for CASSSYGAAKPYEQYF. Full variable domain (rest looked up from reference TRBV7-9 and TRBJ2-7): DTGVSQNPRHKITKRGQNVTFRCDPISEHNRLYWYRQTLGQGPEFLTYFQNEAQLEKSRLLSDRFSAERPKGSFSTLEIQRTEQGDSAMYLCASSSYGAAKPYEQYFGPGTRLTVT.

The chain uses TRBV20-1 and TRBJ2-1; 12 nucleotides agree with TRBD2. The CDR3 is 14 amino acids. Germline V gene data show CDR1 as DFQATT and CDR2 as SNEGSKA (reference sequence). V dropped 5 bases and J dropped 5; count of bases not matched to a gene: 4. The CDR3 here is CSAGGLAGNNEQFF. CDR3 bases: TGCAGTGCTGGTGGACTAGCGGGGAACAATGAGCAGTTCTTC.

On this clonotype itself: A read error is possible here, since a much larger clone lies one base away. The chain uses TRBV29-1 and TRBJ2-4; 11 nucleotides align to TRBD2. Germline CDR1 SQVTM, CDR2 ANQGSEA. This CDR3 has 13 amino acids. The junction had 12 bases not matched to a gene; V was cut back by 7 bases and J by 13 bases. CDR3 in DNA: TGCAGCGCGACTAGCGGGGCTTACAATGAGCAGTACTTC. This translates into CSATSGAYNEQYF. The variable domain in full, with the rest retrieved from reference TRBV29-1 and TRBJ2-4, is SAVISQKPSRDICQRGTSLTIQCQVDSQVTMMFWYRQQPGQSLTLIATANQGSEATYESGFVIDKFPISRPNLTFSTLTVSNMSPEDSSIYLCSATSGAYNEQYFGAGTRLSVL.

Here the CDR3 reads CASSRGRGVGTDTQYF. The CDR3 region has the DNA TGCGCCAGCAGCCGAGGCCGGGGAGTCGGGACAGATACGCAGTATTTT. V is TRBV5-1 and J is TRBJ2-3, with a weak D call TRBD2 (5 bases). The germline V gene has CDR1 SGHRS and CDR2 YFSETQ. Deletions cut 4 bases from V and 3 bases from J, with 18 bases between. The CDR3 spans 16 residues.

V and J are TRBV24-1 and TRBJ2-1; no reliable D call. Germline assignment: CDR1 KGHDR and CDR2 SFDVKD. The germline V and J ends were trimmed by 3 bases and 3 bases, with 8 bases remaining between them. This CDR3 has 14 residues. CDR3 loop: CATSDAANYNEQFF. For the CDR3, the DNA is TGTGCCACCAGTGATGCAGCTAACTACAATGAGCAGTTCTTC.

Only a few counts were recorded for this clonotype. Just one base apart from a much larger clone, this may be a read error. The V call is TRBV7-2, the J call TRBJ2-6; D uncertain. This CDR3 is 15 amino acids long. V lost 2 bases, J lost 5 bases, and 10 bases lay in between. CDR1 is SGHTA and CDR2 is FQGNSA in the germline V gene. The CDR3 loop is CASSLSRSRANVLTF. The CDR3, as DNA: TGTGCCAGCAGCTTAAGCAGGTCTAGGGCCAACGTCCTGACTTTC.

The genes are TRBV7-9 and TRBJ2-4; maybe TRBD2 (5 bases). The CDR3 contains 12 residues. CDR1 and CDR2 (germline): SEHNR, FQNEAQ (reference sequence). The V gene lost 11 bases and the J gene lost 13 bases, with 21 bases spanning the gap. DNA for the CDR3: TGTGCCTCAAGGAGTCCCACCGGGGAGCAGTACTTC. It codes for CASRSPTGEQYF.

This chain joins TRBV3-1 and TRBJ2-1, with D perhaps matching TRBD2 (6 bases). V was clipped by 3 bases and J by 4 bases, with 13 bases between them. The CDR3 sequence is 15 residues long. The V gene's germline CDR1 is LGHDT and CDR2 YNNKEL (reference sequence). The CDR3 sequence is CASSQMPGEYNEQFF. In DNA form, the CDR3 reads TGTGCCAGCAGCCAGATGCCGGGGGAATACAATGAGCAGTTCTTC.

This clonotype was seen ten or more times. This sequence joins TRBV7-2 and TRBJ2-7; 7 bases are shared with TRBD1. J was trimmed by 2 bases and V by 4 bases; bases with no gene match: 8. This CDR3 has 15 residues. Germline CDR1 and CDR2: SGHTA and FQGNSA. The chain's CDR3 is CASSSRQGTTYEQYF. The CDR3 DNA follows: TGTGCCAGCAGCTCTCGACAGGGAACAACCTACGAGCAGTACTTC.

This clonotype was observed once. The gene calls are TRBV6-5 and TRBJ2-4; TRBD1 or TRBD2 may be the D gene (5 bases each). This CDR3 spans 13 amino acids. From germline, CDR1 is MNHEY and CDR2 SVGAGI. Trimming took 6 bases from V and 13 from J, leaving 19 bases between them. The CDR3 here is CASRRDGYYGQYF. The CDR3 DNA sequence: TGTGCCAGCAGAAGGGACGGATACTACGGGCAGTACTTC.

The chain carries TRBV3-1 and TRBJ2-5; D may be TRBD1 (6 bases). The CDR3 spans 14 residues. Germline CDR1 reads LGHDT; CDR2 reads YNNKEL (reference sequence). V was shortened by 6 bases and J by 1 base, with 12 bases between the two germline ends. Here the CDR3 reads CASSRADSQETQYF. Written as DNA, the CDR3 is TGTGCCAGCAGTCGAGCGGACAGCCAAGAGACCCAGTACTTC.